The next 21 T cell receptor beta chains were all read from a single sample in a study of post-analysis software for immune sequencing data. Study outcomes and limitations: Five or six TRBV segments, TRBV5-6, TRBV5-1 and TRBV20-1 among them, were found more frequent in patients than controls.

These TCRs are of unknown antigen specificity. Unique molecular identifiers had been added to the TCR beta cDNA libraries. TCRdb redid the calling of the PCR reads with MiXCR, one entry per CDR3 protein. Here the sample spans 450,000 to 650,000 distinct CDR3 sequences, roughly 45% being singletons. The sample consisted of blood. The source of these receptors is a girl aged 5-17 years with multiple sclerosis.

This clonotype was seen only a few times. CDR3 sequence reads: CASRGPRWNTEAFF. As DNA, the CDR3 is TGTGCCAGCAGAGGGCCCCGATGGAACACTGAAGCTTTCTTT. The chain combines TRBV12-3 or TRBV12-4 with TRBJ1-1; no reliable D call. The CDR3 covers 14 residues. V shed 6 bases and J shed 1 base, with 12 bases lying between them.

The chain joins TRBV6-2 or TRBV6-3 to TRBJ2-7; the D is unclear. Germline values: CDR1 MNHEY, CDR2 SVGEGT. V shed 7 bases and J shed 2 bases, with 18 bases lying between them. This CDR3 is 15 amino acids long. In nucleotides, the CDR3 is TGTGCCAGCACCCTCGCCCGGAACGGACCCTACGAGCAGTACTTC. Translated: CASTLARNGPYEQYF.

The chain carries TRBV11-2 and TRBJ1-2, with D possibly matching TRBD1 (6 bases). With 5 bases removed from V and 5 bases from J, the gap between germline ends came to 15 bases. Germline assignment: CDR1 SGHAT and CDR2 FQNNGV. The CDR3 length is 14 residues. The CDR3 region is CASSPVWDTYGYTF. The CDR3 region has the DNA TGTGCCAGCAGCCCAGTGTGGGACACTTATGGCTACACCTTC.

The rearrangement links TRBV20-1 to TRBJ2-3; D not resolved. Trimming removed 0 bases from V and 3 bases from J, with 16 bases in between. Germline CDR1 is DFQATT and CDR2 is SNEGSKA (reference sequence). The CDR3 is 16 residues long. The chain's CDR3 is CSARDPPPSPTDTQYF. CDR3 nucleotide sequence: TGCAGTGCTAGAGATCCGCCCCCTTCCCCTACAGATACGCAGTATTTT.

The V and J genes are TRBV10-3 and TRBJ2-7; TRBD2 matches 8 bases. CDR3 length: 16 amino acids. V lost 4 bases and J lost 2; bases outside the gene matches: 10. The germline V gene encodes CDR1 ENHRY and CDR2 SYGVKD. The CDR3 sequence is CAISVGGAGDPYEQYF. CDR3 DNA: TGTGCCATCAGTGTAGGGGGAGCGGGGGACCCCTACGAGCAGTACTTC.

This clonotype was found a few times. The J gene is TRBJ2-5, the V gene TRBV11-2; 12 nucleotides line up with TRBD1. The CDR3 spans 15 residues. After removal of 5 bases from V and 11 bases from J, the junction contained 12 bases not matched to a gene. The germline gives CDR1 SGHAT, CDR2 FQNNGV. DNA of the CDR3: TGTGCCAGCAGCCTTAGGGGACAGGGGGCGGGAGAGCAGTACTTC. This sequence encodes CASSLRGQGAGEQYF.

The rearrangement uses TRBV12-3 or TRBV12-4 and TRBJ1-2; 8 bases fit TRBD1. This CDR3 has 15 residues. V lost 7 bases and J lost 4; bases outside the gene matches: 11. The CDR3: CASKPGTGVVYGYTF. In DNA, the CDR3 is TGTGCCAGCAAGCCCGGGACAGGAGTAGTCTATGGCTACACCTTC.

The CDR3 here is CASSQDIGQPHPYGYTF. DNA for the CDR3: TGTGCCAGCAGCCAAGATATTGGACAGCCCCACCCTTATGGCTACACCTTC. The chain links TRBV4-2 to TRBJ1-2, with a possible D match to TRBD1 (6 bases). CDR3 length: 17 amino acids. Trimming took off 0 bases at V and 5 bases at J, with 19 bases between the two ends. CDR1 and CDR2 from the germline V gene are LGHNA and YNFKEQ.

The J gene is TRBJ2-3, the V gene TRBV24-1, with D possibly being TRBD1 (6 bases). Germline-derived CDR1 and CDR2 are KGHDR and SFDVKD. Trimming removed 1 base at V and 3 bases at J, with 13 bases between. The CDR3 covers 16 residues. The CDR3 bases are TGTGCCACCAGTGATTTTGGCAGGGGCGATACAGATACGCAGTATTTT. Translation gives CATSDFGRGDTDTQYF.

This clonotype was seen many times. The rearrangement joins TRBV10-1 to TRBJ2-5, with D perhaps TRBD1 (6 bases). The CDR3 length is 13 residues. Trimming removed 3 bases from V and 2 bases from J, with 7 bases in between. Germline CDR1 is WNHNN and CDR2 is SYGVQD (reference sequence). As DNA, the CDR3 is TGCGCCAGCAGTGAAGGGACACAAGAGACCCAGTACTTC. It is translated as CASSEGTQETQYF.

This clonotype was found a few times. The chain joins TRBV7-2 to TRBJ2-1; D remains ambiguous. The germline V gene encodes CDR1 SGHTA and CDR2 FQGNSA. V was cut by 5 bases and J by 3 bases, with 5 bases left in between. The CDR3 consists of 12 residues. CDR3 sequence reads: CASSVYYNEQFF. The CDR3 nucleotides read TGTGCCAGCAGCGTTTACTACAATGAGCAGTTCTTC.

This clonotype was counted only a few times. V gene TRBV11-2 combines with J gene TRBJ2-5, with 7 bases lining up with TRBD1. This CDR3 contains 16 residues. The germline CDR1 and CDR2 sequences are SGHAT and FQNNGV. Trimming cost V 1 base and J 3 bases; bases outside gene matches: 8. The CDR3 bases are TGTGCCAGCAGCTTAGCACTCCACAGGGGTAAAGAGACCCAGTACTTC. It yields the protein CASSLALHRGKETQYF.

Worth noting for this clonotype: A junction boundary mismatches the germline segment, possibly from a read error. This sequence joins TRBV12-3 or TRBV12-4 and TRBJ1-5; 7 nucleotides line up with TRBD1. CDR3 length equals 15 residues. CDR3 sequence reads: CASSSDREAYQPQHF. In DNA form, the CDR3 reads TGTGCCAGCAGTTCCGACAGGGAGGCTTATCAACCCCAGCATTTT.

This clonotype appeared a few times. The chain joins TRBV15 to TRBJ1-6, with D perhaps matching TRBD1 (6 bases). Germline lookup yields CDR1 LNHNV and CDR2 YYDKDF (reference sequence). This CDR3 has 15 residues. With 0 bases removed from V and 7 bases from J, the gap between germline ends came to 10 bases. The CDR3 spells CATSREQGGNSPLHF. The CDR3 DNA is TGTGCCACCAGCAGAGAACAGGGAGGCAATTCACCCCTCCACTTT.

This clonotype was recorded once. V gene TRBV6-5 combines with J gene TRBJ2-3, with D tentatively TRBD2 (5 bases). There are 15 residues in the CDR3. Germline V gives CDR1 MNHEY, CDR2 SVGAGI. Trimming stripped 5 bases from V and 3 bases from J, with 15 bases between. The CDR3 protein is CASSRGQARTDTQYF. The CDR3 bases are TGTGCCAGCAGTCGAGGGCAGGCGAGGACAGATACGCAGTATTTT.

In its sample, this clonotype was seen a few times. The chain employs TRBV5-5 and TRBJ2-1, with D possibly matching TRBD1 (5 bases). The CDR3 length is 12 residues. V lost 0 bases and J 10 bases, leaving 8 bases between the germline ends. The germline CDR1 and CDR2 sequences are SGHKS and YYEKEE (reference sequence). The CDR3 region is CASSLANREQFF. CDR3 coding DNA: TGTGCCAGCAGCTTGGCCAACAGGGAGCAGTTCTTC.

The count of this clonotype is one. The gene calls are TRBV6-1 and TRBJ2-2; weak D call: TRBD1 (5 bases). The germline gives CDR1 MNHNS, CDR2 SASEGT. The CDR3 sequence is 14 residues long. The V gene lost 3 bases and the J gene lost 6 bases, with 11 bases spanning the gap. The CDR3 loop is CASSDRWGPGELFF. The CDR3 DNA follows: TGTGCCAGCAGTGATAGGTGGGGCCCCGGGGAGCTGTTTTTT.

The rearrangement uses TRBV5-1 and TRBJ2-2, with 10 bases fitting TRBD1. Germline lookup yields CDR1 SGHRS and CDR2 YFSETQ. The ends lost 4 bases at V and 5 bases at J; junction bases unmatched: 2. The CDR3 has 14 amino acids. DNA of the CDR3: TGCGCCAGCAGCATGGGACAGGGGACCGGGGAGCTGTTTTTT. Translation gives CASSMGQGTGELFF.

In this sample, this clonotype turned up once. The chain has TRBV29-1 and TRBJ2-5, with 7 bases identical to TRBD2. The DNA end is more similar to TRBJ2-7, so the J call may be wrong. The germline V gene encodes CDR1 SQVTM and CDR2 ANQGSEA. The CDR3 has 15 residues. CDR3 bases: TGCAGCGTACTAGGATCCAGCGGGGAACCCTACGAGCAGTACTTC. It codes for CSVLGSSGEPYEQYF.

The chain uses TRBV5-1 and TRBJ2-1; TRBD2 might be the D (6 bases). V lost 0 bases, J lost 14 bases, and 12 bases lay in between. This CDR3 comprises 12 residues. The germline CDR1 and CDR2 sequences are SGHRS and YFSETQ. The CDR3 region has the DNA TGCGCCAGCAGCTTGGGGGGAGGAGAAAAGTTCTTC. Protein: CASSLGGGEKFF.

The chain uses TRBV12-3 or TRBV12-4 and TRBJ1-2, with 10 nucleotides matching TRBD1. CDR3 length: 15 residues. V was pared by 6 bases and J by 2 bases, with 6 bases of the junction left unmatched. The CDR3 region has the DNA TGTGCCAGCAGCGGGACAGGGGTTGAAAACTATGGCTACACCTTC. Its protein is CASSGTGVENYGYTF.